The 11 T cell receptor beta chains in this list originate from one sample, sequenced in a study of blood T cell repertoires in COVID-19. The data were produced by immunoSEQ multiplex PCR, yet TCRdb's version contains in-frame clones alone and is incomplete. The sample lists 110,000 or so clones, roughly 87% occurring once. Sequencing used peripheral blood. The receptors were gathered from a human donor in a cohort sampled during active COVID-19.

The V call is TRBV12-3 or TRBV12-4, the J call TRBJ1-2; tentative D call: TRBD1 (5 bases). Trimming removed 5 bases at V and 8 bases at J, with 12 bases between. There are 12 residues in the CDR3. This CDR3 reads CASSRRGDGYTF. The CDR3 coding sequence is TGTGCCAGCAGTCGTCGGGGGGACGGCTACACCTTC.

This chain joins TRBV6-5 and TRBJ1-1, with D perhaps TRBD1 (6 bases). V was clipped by 2 bases and J by 1 base, with 8 bases between them. The length of the CDR3 is 14 residues. The germline gives CDR1 MNHEY, CDR2 SVGAGI. This CDR3 is CASSYTDRNTEAFF. CDR3 nucleotides: TGTGCCAGCAGTTACACGGACAGGAACACTGAAGCTTTCTTT.

Note on this clone: This sample also contains other DNA sequences that code for the same CDR3. This chain joins TRBV18 and TRBJ1-1; a weak D match, TRBD1 (6 bases). Looked up from germline, CDR1 is KGHSH and CDR2 is LQKENI. This CDR3 comprises 13 residues. V lost 1 base and J 3 bases, leaving 6 bases between the germline ends. The CDR3 DNA reads TGTGCCAGCTCACCACGACAGGACACTGAAGCTTTCTTT. It encodes CASSPRQDTEAFF.

This clone is labeled medium-sized. This sequence joins TRBV13 and TRBJ2-1, with D unresolved. Germline V gene sequence: CDR1 PRHDT, CDR2 FYEKMQ (reference sequence). The CDR3 has 13 amino acids. V gave up 3 bases and J gave up 6 bases, with 9 bases separating them. The CDR3 coding sequence is TGTGCCAGCAGCTTGGAGTGGGTCAATGAGCAGTTCTTC. Its protein product is CASSLEWVNEQFF.

J is TRBJ2-2 and V is TRBV11-3, with 7 bases fitting TRBD1. In germline, CDR1 is SGHNT, CDR2 YENEEA. The V gene end was trimmed by 1 base and the J gene end by 5 bases; junction bases not matched to a gene: 7. The CDR3 is 16 amino acids. The CDR3 spells CASSLVGQASTGELFF. CDR3 nucleotides: TGTGCCAGCAGCTTAGTTGGACAGGCCTCAACCGGGGAGCTGTTTTTT.

The rearrangement uses TRBV6-1 and TRBJ2-1; the match to TRBD2 covers 8 bases. CDR1 and CDR2 from the germline V gene are MNHNS and SASEGT. The CDR3 is 16 residues long. Losses at the gene ends were 4 bases for V and 6 bases for J; bases not matched to a gene: 11. The CDR3 protein is CASSGPFTSGLNEQFF. CDR3 nucleotides: TGTGCCAGCAGTGGCCCCTTTACTAGCGGCCTCAATGAGCAGTTCTTC.

The rearrangement uses TRBV15 and TRBJ2-5; TRBD1 might be the D (5 bases). Trimming left V 0 bases short and J 3 bases short, with 5 bases between. CDR3 size: 13 residues. Germline lookup yields CDR1 LNHNV and CDR2 YYDKDF (reference sequence). The CDR3 here is CATSRDREETQYF. The CDR3 bases are TGTGCCACCAGCAGAGACAGGGAAGAGACCCAGTACTTC. The full variable domain, its missing parts supplied by reference TRBV15 and TRBJ2-5, is DAMVIQNPRYQVTQFGKPVTLSCSQTLNHNVMYWYQQKSSQAPKLLFHYYDKDFNNEADTPDNFQSRRPNTSFCFLDIRSPGLGDTAMYLCATSRDREETQYFGPGTRLLVL.

The V call is TRBV4-1, the J call TRBJ2-3; 10 nucleotides match TRBD2. Germline V lookup: CDR1 MGHRA, CDR2 YSYEKL. Unmatched junction bases numbered 6, after V lost 3 bases and J lost 0 bases. CDR3 length: 17 residues. As DNA, the CDR3 is TGCGCCAGCAGCCACGTCGGACTAGCGGCCAGCACAGATACGCAGTATTTT. Protein sequence: CASSHVGLAASTDTQYF.

This clone was counted a single time. This sequence joins TRBV19 and TRBJ2-7, with D possibly being TRBD1 (6 bases). Per germline, CDR1 LNHDA and CDR2 SQIVND (reference sequence). Trimming took off 3 bases at V and 6 bases at J, with 21 bases between the two ends. The CDR3 consists of 16 residues. The CDR3 loop reads CASSMTGALLGGEQYF. Written as DNA, the CDR3 is TGTGCCAGTAGTATGACCGGGGCATTACTAGGGGGCGAGCAGTACTTC.

This clone was observed a handful of times. The chain links TRBV18 to TRBJ1-3; possibly TRBD1 for D (5 bases). Germline V gene data show CDR1 as KGHSH and CDR2 as LQKENI. V was clipped by 6 bases and J by 9 bases, with 15 bases between them. This CDR3 is 13 amino acids long. CDR3 DNA: TGTGCCAGCTCCCCCTCGGACAAGAGCACCATATATTTT. This gives the protein CASSPSDKSTIYF.

The chain carries TRBV5-1 and TRBJ2-7; D perhaps matches TRBD1 (5 bases). V lost 0 bases to trimming and J lost 0 bases, with 10 bases between them. In germline, CDR1 is SGHRS, CDR2 YFSETQ. There are 15 residues in the CDR3. The DNA of the CDR3 is TGCGCCAGCAGCTTGGGGGGCAGAAGCTCCTACGAGCAGTACTTC. Encoded protein: CASSLGGRSSYEQYF.